Following are 4 T cell receptor beta chains from one sample sequenced in a study of blood T cells in healthy people across ages. The use of a sample-barcoded 5' primer and a J-beta primer mix characterized a second PCR of roughly 6 to 11 cycles. TCRdb used MiXCR to reprocess the 5' RACE reads, holding one entry per CDR3 protein. The data show 980,000 or so distinct CDR3 sequences, with roughly 48% seen just once and about an eighth held by the top ten. Sequenced: blood. Receptors originate from a young man in good health.

The chain carries TRBV20-1 and TRBJ1-1; 8 nucleotides agree with TRBD1. The CDR3 totals 14 residues. CDR1 is DFQATT and CDR2 is SNEGSKA in the germline V gene (reference sequence). V shed 8 bases and J 4 bases; nucleotides not matched to a gene: 12. CDR3 coding DNA: TGCAGTACCGAGGACAGGGTTTTTACCACTGAAGCTTTCTTT. Its protein is CSTEDRVFTTEAFF.

The V call is TRBV6-1, the J call TRBJ1-2, with 10 bases lining up with TRBD1. The ends lost 4 bases at V and 0 bases at J; junction bases unmatched: 8. The germline V gene encodes CDR1 MNHNS and CDR2 SASEGT. This CDR3 region has 17 residues. The CDR3 nucleotides are TGTGCCAGCAGTGCTCCGGGACAGGGGATTTCTAACTATGGCTACACCTTC. It translates to CASSAPGQGISNYGYTF.

The chain recombines TRBV2 with TRBJ2-3, with 10 bases fitting TRBD1. With 4 bases clipped from V and 2 bases from J, the junction kept 9 bases outside the gene matches. The CDR3 is 17 amino acids. Per the germline V gene, CDR1 is SNHLY and CDR2 is FYNNEI. The CDR3 loop is CASSVAPGQGNTDTQYF. The CDR3 region has the DNA TGTGCCAGCAGTGTCGCCCCGGGACAGGGGAACACAGATACGCAGTATTTT.

A few counts support this clonotype. CDR3 in DNA: TGTGCCAGCAGCTTGGCGGCGACCGGCCCAGATACGCAGTATTTT. Translating gives CASSLAATGPDTQYF. The chain recombines TRBV5-6 with TRBJ2-3, with D hard to call. Per germline, CDR1 SGHDT and CDR2 YYEEEE. The ends were cut back, 0 bases at V and 4 bases at J, with 12 bases in the middle. The CDR3 contains 15 residues.